The present TCR beta chain was sequenced within a study of metastatic and nonmetastatic thyroid tumors. Overall study: Samples came from malignant and benign thyroid patients, and repertoires were compared across blood and tumor or nodule tissue.

In this sample, this clone turned up many times. As handled by the study authors: Built for papillary thyroid cancer, a distant-metastasis classifier drew on CDR3 differences across clinicopathological groups. TCRdb re-clonotyped the PCR reads via MiXCR. What appears here as the V and J calls and clone size reflects TCRdb's work, not the paper's. In the table there are approximately 38,000 clones, about 26% of which are singletons. Thyroid surgery had not been preceded by any treatment in any patient. Deletions cut 3 bases from V and 10 bases from J, with 16 bases between. The CDR3 has 13 residues. Germline-derived CDR1 and CDR2 are SQVTM and ANQGSEA.

The chain employs TRBV29-1 and TRBJ2-1; possibly TRBD2 for D (6 bases). The sequence derives from a male donor with papillary thyroid cancer or a benign thyroid nodule (not recorded which). Some clones in this sample may be carry-over from other donors' samples. The sequenced sample was blood. The CDR3 is CSVEGRLVREQFF. CDR3 DNA: TGCAGCGTTGAGGGGAGACTAGTACGAGAGCAGTTCTTC.